Listed below are T cell receptor beta chains from one sample, sequenced in a study of shared clonotypes between healthy human individuals. The repertoire was sequenced with immunoSEQ multiplex PCR; TCRdb's copy has only in-frame clones and lacks some. The sample shows 400,000 or so clones, roughly 96% of them seen only once. The specimen was memory CD8+ T cells sorted from blood. The receptors were sampled from a young man in good health. Each CDR3 is given with its conserved first and last residue. The D gene is left open where the match is weak. The size field is filled for only some rows; it gives once, few, many or a size class.

cdr3_length: 14; j_call: TRBJ2-7; v_call: TRBV2; d_call: .; clone_size: .; cdr3_aa: CASSDPAGNYEQYF; cdr3_nt: TGTGCCAGCAGTGACCCCGCAGGGAACTACGAGCAGTACTTC
cdr3_length: 15; j_call: TRBJ2-5; v_call: TRBV5-1; d_call: .; clone_size: once; cdr3_aa: CASSLAVAVEETQYF; cdr3_nt: TGCGCCAGCAGCTTGGCGGTGGCAGTCGAAGAGACCCAGTACTTC
cdr3_length: 15; j_call: TRBJ1-2; v_call: TRBV6-5; d_call: TRBD1; clone_size: .; cdr3_aa: CASRHPGQGSWGYTF; cdr3_nt: TGTGCCAGCAGGCATCCGGGACAGGGATCTTGGGGCTACACCTTC
cdr3_length: 15; j_call: TRBJ2-5; v_call: TRBV6-1; d_call: .; clone_size: .; cdr3_aa: CASSNPQVYQETQYF; cdr3_nt: TGTGCCAGCAGCAACCCACAGGTGTACCAAGAGACCCAGTACTTC
cdr3_length: 16; j_call: TRBJ2-3; v_call: TRBV5-1; d_call: .; clone_size: .; cdr3_aa: CASSLPQGSGTDTQYF; cdr3_nt: TGCGCCAGCAGCCTCCCCCAGGGTTCCGGCACAGATACGCAGTATTTT
cdr3_length: 12; j_call: TRBJ2-7; v_call: TRBV21-1; d_call: .; clone_size: .; cdr3_aa: CASSRIHYEQYF; cdr3_nt: TGTGCCAGCAGCAGGATCCACTACGAGCAGTACTTC
cdr3_length: 18; j_call: TRBJ2-7; v_call: TRBV27; d_call: TRBD2; clone_size: .; cdr3_aa: CASSSPSHSGRGAYEQYF; cdr3_nt: TGTGCCAGCAGCTCACCATCCCATAGCGGGAGAGGCGCCTACGAGCAGTACTTC
cdr3_length: 15; j_call: TRBJ2-1; v_call: TRBV7-3; d_call: TRBD2; clone_size: .; cdr3_aa: CASSPLAGDYNEQFF; cdr3_nt: TGTGCCAGCAGCCCCTTAGCGGGAGACTACAATGAGCAGTTCTTC
cdr3_length: 15; j_call: TRBJ2-1; v_call: TRBV4-1; d_call: .; clone_size: .; cdr3_aa: CASSQAPGPYNEQFF; cdr3_nt: TGCGCCAGCAGCCAAGCACCAGGGCCCTACAATGAGCAGTTCTTC
cdr3_length: 16; j_call: TRBJ2-3; v_call: TRBV28; d_call: TRBD2; clone_size: .; cdr3_aa: CATDENGRGGTDTQYF; cdr3_nt: TGTGCCACCGATGAAAACGGGAGGGGGGGCACAGATACGCAGTATTTT
cdr3_length: 12; j_call: TRBJ2-3; v_call: TRBV5-1; d_call: .; clone_size: .; cdr3_aa: CASSLYEDTQYF; cdr3_nt: TGCGCCAGCAGCTTGTACGAAGATACGCAGTATTTT
cdr3_length: 15; j_call: TRBJ2-3; v_call: TRBV4-2; d_call: .; clone_size: .; cdr3_aa: CASSQDATREDTQYF; cdr3_nt: TGTGCCAGCAGCCAAGATGCGACTAGAGAAGATACGCAGTATTTT
cdr3_length: 17; j_call: TRBJ2-3; v_call: TRBV4-2; d_call: TRBD2; clone_size: .; cdr3_aa: CASSRRLAGGFFDTQYF; cdr3_nt: TGTGCCAGCAGCCGGCGACTAGCGGGAGGGTTTTTTGATACGCAGTATTTT
cdr3_length: 15; j_call: TRBJ2-7; v_call: TRBV7-2; d_call: .; clone_size: once; cdr3_aa: CASSLGWGLAYEQYF; cdr3_nt: TGTGCCAGCAGCTTAGGTTGGGGGCTGGCCTACGAGCAGTACTTC
cdr3_length: 15; j_call: TRBJ2-2; v_call: TRBV10-3; d_call: .; clone_size: .; cdr3_aa: CAISGLVGASGELFF; cdr3_nt: TGTGCCATCAGTGGTCTAGTGGGAGCGTCCGGGGAGCTGTTTTTT
cdr3_length: 16; j_call: TRBJ2-5; v_call: TRBV13; d_call: TRBD2; clone_size: .; cdr3_aa: CASSSLAGDGQETQYF; cdr3_nt: TGTGCCAGCAGCTCCCTAGCGGGAGATGGTCAAGAGACCCAGTACTTC
cdr3_length: 11; j_call: TRBJ2-7; v_call: TRBV10-2; d_call: .; clone_size: .; cdr3_aa: CASSESREQYF; cdr3_nt: TGCGCCAGCAGTGAGTCGCGGGAGCAGTACTTC
cdr3_length: 11; j_call: TRBJ2-7; v_call: TRBV20-1; d_call: .; clone_size: .; cdr3_aa: CSARGTYEQYF; cdr3_nt: TGCAGTGCCCGAGGGACCTACGAGCAGTACTTC
cdr3_length: 15; j_call: TRBJ2-3; v_call: TRBV6-1; d_call: .; clone_size: .; cdr3_aa: CASSLVAGAVDTQYF; cdr3_nt: TGTGCCAGCTCCCTGGTGGCGGGGGCAGTGGATACGCAGTATTTT
cdr3_length: 17; j_call: TRBJ2-7; v_call: TRBV11-2; d_call: TRBD2; clone_size: .; cdr3_aa: CASSLEIRLARSYEQYF; cdr3_nt: TGTGCCAGCAGCTTAGAAATTAGACTAGCCCGCTCCTACGAGCAGTACTTC
cdr3_length: 11; j_call: TRBJ2-7; v_call: TRBV20-1; d_call: .; clone_size: .; cdr3_aa: CSLRSSYEQYF; cdr3_nt: TGCAGCCTCAGGAGTTCCTACGAGCAGTACTTC
cdr3_length: 14; j_call: TRBJ2-7; v_call: TRBV14; d_call: TRBD1; clone_size: once; cdr3_aa: CASSPGTGTYEQYF; cdr3_nt: TGTGCCAGCAGCCCCGGGACAGGGACCTACGAGCAGTACTTC
cdr3_length: 15; j_call: TRBJ2-1; v_call: TRBV18; d_call: .; clone_size: .; cdr3_aa: CASSPYRSSMGEQFF; cdr3_nt: TGTGCCAGCTCCCCTTACAGGAGTTCTATGGGTGAGCAGTTCTTC
cdr3_length: 16; j_call: TRBJ2-3; v_call: TRBV5-1; d_call: .; clone_size: .; cdr3_aa: CASSYVQGGRTDTQYF; cdr3_nt: TGCGCCAGCAGCTACGTACAGGGGGGGAGGACAGATACGCAGTATTTT
cdr3_length: 16; j_call: TRBJ2-5; v_call: TRBV2; d_call: TRBD2; clone_size: .; cdr3_aa: CASSELTSGMGETQYF; cdr3_nt: TGTGCCAGCAGTGAATTGACTAGCGGGATGGGCGAGACCCAGTACTTC
cdr3_length: 14; j_call: TRBJ1-1; v_call: TRBV6-5; d_call: TRBD1; clone_size: .; cdr3_aa: CASSYRDSRTEAFF; cdr3_nt: TGTGCCAGCAGTTACCGGGACAGCCGCACTGAAGCTTTCTTT
cdr3_length: 13; j_call: TRBJ2-7; v_call: TRBV27; d_call: .; clone_size: .; cdr3_aa: CASSLSSGYEQYF; cdr3_nt: TGTGCCAGCAGTTTATCGAGTGGCTACGAGCAGTACTTC
cdr3_length: 17; j_call: TRBJ2-3; v_call: TRBV5-8; d_call: TRBD1; clone_size: .; cdr3_aa: CASSLGLQGRNTDTQYF; cdr3_nt: TGTGCCAGCAGCTTGGGATTACAGGGGCGGAACACAGATACGCAGTATTTT
cdr3_length: 13; j_call: TRBJ2-7; v_call: TRBV6-1; d_call: .; clone_size: .; cdr3_aa: CASSERWVYEQYF; cdr3_nt: TGTGCCAGCAGTGAAAGGTGGGTGTACGAGCAGTACTTC
cdr3_length: 16; j_call: TRBJ2-3; v_call: TRBV7-9; d_call: .; clone_size: once; cdr3_aa: CASSLVGQGGSDTQYF; cdr3_nt: TGTGCCAGCAGCTTAGTCGGACAGGGAGGGTCAGATACGCAGTATTTT
cdr3_length: 15; j_call: TRBJ2-2; v_call: TRBV9; d_call: .; clone_size: .; cdr3_aa: CASSPRVLNTGELFF; cdr3_nt: TGTGCCAGCAGCCCCCGGGTCTTGAACACCGGGGAGCTGTTTTTT